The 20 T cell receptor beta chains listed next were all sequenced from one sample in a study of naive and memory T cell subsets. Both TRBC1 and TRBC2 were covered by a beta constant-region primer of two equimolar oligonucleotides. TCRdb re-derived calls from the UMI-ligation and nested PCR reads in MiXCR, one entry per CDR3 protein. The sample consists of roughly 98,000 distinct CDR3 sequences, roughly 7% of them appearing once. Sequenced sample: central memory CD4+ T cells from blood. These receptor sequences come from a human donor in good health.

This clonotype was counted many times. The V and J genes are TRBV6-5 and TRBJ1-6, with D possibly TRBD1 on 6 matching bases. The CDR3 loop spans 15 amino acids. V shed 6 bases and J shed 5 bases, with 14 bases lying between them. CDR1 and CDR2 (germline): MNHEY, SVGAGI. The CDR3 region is CASRLQGGDNSPLHF. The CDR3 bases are TGTGCCAGCAGGCTTCAAGGGGGGGATAATTCACCCCTCCACTTT.

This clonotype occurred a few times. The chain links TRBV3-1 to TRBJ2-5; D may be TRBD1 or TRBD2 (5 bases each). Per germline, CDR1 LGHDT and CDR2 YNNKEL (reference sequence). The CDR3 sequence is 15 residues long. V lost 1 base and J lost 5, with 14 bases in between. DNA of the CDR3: TGTGCCAGCAGCCAAGGCCCTGATGGGGGTGAGACCCAGTACTTC. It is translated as CASSQGPDGGETQYF.

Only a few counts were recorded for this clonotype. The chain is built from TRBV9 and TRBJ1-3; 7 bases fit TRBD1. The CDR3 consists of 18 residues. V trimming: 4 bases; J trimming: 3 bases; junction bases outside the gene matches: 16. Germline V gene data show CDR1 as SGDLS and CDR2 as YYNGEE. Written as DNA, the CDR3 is TGTGCCAGCAGCCCTCGGGACCGACAGGGTATTTATGGAAACACCATATATTTT. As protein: CASSPRDRQGIYGNTIYF.

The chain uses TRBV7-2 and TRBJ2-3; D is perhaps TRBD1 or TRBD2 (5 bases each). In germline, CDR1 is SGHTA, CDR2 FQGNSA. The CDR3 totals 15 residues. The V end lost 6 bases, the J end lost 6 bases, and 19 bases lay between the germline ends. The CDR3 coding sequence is TGTGCCAGCAGTCCCCGGTCTGGGGGTCGGGATACGCAGTATTTT. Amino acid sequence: CASSPRSGGRDTQYF.

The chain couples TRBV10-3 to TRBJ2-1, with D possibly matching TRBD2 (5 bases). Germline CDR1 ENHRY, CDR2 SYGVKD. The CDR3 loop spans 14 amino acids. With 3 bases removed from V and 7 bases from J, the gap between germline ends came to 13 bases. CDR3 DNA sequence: TGTGCCATCAGTGATACCGGGGTTAAGAATGAGCAGTTCTTC. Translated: CAISDTGVKNEQFF.

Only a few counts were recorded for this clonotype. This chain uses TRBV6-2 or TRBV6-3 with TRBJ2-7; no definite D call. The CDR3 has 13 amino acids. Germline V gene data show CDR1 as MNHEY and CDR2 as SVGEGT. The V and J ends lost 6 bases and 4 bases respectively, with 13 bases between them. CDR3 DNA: TGTGCCAGCAGCCCACAGATTCTTTACGAGCAGTACTTC. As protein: CASSPQILYEQYF.

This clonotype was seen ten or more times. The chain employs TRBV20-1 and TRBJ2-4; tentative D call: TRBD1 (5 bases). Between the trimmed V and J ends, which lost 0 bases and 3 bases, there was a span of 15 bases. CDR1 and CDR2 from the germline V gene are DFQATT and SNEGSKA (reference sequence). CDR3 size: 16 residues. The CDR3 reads CSARDWLVQDKNIQYF. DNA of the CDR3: TGCAGTGCTAGAGATTGGTTGGTACAGGACAAAAACATTCAGTACTTC.

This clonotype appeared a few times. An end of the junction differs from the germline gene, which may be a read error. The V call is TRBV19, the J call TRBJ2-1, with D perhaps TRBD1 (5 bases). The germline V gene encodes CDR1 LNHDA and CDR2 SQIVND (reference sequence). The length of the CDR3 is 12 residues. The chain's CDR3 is CASGQLYNEQSF. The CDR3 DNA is TGTGCCAGTGGACAACTCTACAATGAGCAGTCCTTC.

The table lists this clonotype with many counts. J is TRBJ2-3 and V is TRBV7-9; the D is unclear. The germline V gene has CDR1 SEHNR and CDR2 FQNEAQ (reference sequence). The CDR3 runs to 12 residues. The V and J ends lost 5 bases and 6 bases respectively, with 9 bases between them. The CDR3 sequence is CASSAGRDTQYF. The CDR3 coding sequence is TGTGCCAGCAGCGCCGGCAGGGATACGCAGTATTTT.

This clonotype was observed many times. In nucleotides, the CDR3 is TGTGCCAGCAGCCAAGGGCTTTTGGACACTGAAGCTTTCTTT. Its protein product is CASSQGLLDTEAFF. V and J are TRBV3-1 and TRBJ1-1; no clear D gene. V was trimmed by 1 base and J by 3 bases, leaving 9 bases between them. Germline CDR1 is LGHDT and CDR2 is YNNKEL (reference sequence). This CDR3 is 14 amino acids long. The variable domain in full, completed from reference TRBV3-1 and TRBJ1-1, reads DTAVSQTPKYLVTQMGNDKSIKCEQNLGHDTMYWYKQDSKKFLKIMFSYNNKELIINETVPNRFSPKSPDKAHLNLHINSLELGDSAVYFCASSQGLLDTEAFFGQGTRLTVV.

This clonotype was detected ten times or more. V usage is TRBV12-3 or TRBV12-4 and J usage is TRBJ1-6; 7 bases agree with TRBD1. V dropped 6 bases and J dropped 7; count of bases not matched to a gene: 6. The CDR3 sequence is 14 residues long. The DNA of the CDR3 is TGTGCCAGCAGGGACGACAGGGTAAATTCACCCCTCCACTTT. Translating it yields CASRDDRVNSPLHF.

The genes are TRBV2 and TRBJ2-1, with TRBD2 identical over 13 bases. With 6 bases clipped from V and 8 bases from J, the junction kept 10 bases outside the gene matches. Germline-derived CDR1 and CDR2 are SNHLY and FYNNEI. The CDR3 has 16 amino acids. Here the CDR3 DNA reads TGTGCCAGCAGCCCAGGACTAGCGGGAGTTACCGATGAGCAGTTCTTC. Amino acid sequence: CASSPGLAGVTDEQFF.

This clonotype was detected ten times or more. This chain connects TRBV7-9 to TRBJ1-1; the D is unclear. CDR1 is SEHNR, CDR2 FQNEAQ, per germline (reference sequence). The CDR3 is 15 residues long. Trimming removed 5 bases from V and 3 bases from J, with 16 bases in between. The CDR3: CASSAKEVGYTEAFF. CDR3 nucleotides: TGTGCCAGCAGCGCAAAGGAGGTCGGGTACACTGAAGCTTTCTTT. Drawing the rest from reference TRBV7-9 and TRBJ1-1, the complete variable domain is DTGVSQNPRHKITKRGQNVTFRCDPISEHNRLYWYRQTLGQGPEFLTYFQNEAQLEKSRLLSDRFSAERPKGSFSTLEIQRTEQGDSAMYLCASSAKEVGYTEAFFGQGTRLTVV.

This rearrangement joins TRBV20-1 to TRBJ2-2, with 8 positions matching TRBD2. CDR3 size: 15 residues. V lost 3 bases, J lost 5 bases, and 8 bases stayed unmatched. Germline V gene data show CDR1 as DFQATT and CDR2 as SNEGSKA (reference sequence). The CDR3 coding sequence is TGCAGTGCTAGGGAGGCGGGAGGAAGAACCGGGGAGCTGTTTTTT. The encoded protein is CSAREAGGRTGELFF.

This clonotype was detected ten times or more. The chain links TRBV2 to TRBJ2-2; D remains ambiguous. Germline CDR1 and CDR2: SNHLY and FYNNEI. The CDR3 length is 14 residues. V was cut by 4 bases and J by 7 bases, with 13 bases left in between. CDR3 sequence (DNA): TGTGCCAGCAGTGGGTGGGTGGCCAACGGGGAGCTGTTTTTT. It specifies CASSGWVANGELFF.

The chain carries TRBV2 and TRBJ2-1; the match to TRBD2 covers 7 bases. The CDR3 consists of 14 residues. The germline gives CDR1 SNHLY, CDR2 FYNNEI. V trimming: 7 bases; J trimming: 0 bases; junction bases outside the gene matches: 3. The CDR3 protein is CASIAGVSYNEQFF. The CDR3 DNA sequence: TGTGCCAGCATCGCGGGGGTCTCCTACAATGAGCAGTTCTTC.

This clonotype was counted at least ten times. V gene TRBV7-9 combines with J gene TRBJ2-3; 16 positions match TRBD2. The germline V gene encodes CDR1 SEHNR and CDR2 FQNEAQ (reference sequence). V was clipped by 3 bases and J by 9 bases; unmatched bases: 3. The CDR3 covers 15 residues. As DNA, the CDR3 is TGTGCCAGCAGCTTCGGGACTAGCGGGAGGGCCACGCAGTATTTT. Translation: CASSFGTSGRATQYF.

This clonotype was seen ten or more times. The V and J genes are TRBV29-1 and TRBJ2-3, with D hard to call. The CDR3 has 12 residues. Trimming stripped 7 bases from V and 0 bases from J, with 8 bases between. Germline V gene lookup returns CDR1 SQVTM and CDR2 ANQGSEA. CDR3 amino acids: CSAWQSTDTQYF. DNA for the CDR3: TGCAGCGCCTGGCAGAGCACAGATACGCAGTATTTT.

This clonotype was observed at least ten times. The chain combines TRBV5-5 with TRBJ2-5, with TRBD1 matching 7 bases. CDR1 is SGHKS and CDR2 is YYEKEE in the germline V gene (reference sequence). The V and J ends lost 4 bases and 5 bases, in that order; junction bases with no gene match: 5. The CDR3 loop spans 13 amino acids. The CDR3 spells CASSTGQPETQYF. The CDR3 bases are TGTGCCAGCAGCACGGGACAGCCGGAGACCCAGTACTTC.

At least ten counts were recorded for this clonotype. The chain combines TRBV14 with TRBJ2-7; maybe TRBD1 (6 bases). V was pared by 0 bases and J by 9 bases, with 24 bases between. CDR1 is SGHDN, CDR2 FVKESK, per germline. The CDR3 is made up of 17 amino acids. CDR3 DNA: TGTGCCAGCAGCCAAGATAAAGGGAATCCACGTATCAGGGGGCAGTACTTC. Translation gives CASSQDKGNPRIRGQYF.